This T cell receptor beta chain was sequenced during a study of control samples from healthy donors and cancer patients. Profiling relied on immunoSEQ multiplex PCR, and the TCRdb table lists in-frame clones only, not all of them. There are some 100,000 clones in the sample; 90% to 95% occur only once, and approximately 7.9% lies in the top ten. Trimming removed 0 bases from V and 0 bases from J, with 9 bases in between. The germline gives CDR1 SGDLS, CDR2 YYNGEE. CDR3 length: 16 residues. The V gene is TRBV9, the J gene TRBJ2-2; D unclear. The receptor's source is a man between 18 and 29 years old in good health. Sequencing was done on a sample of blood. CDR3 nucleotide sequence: TGTGCCAGCAGCGTAGAAGCGCGGACGAACACCGGGGAGCTGTTTTTT. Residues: CASSVEARTNTGELFF.